What follows are 20 T cell receptor beta chains derived from one specimen sequenced in a study of OX40 agonist ivuxolimab in advanced cancers. Library prep was done by the immunoSEQ multiplex PCR assay. This is the immuneACCESS table as TCRdb keeps it, with only in-frame sequences that have V and J called. A part of the clones is gone; compared with another copy, unresolved V genes explain less than half, and the rest is unexplained. The sample table holds over 55,000 clones, of which roughly 86% were seen once. Over 8.5% of the sample goes to the ten largest clones. The sample was CD4+ or CD8+ T cells sorted from blood, taken in a trial of the OX40 agonist ivuxolimab. These receptors were obtained from an adult with an advanced solid tumor such as melanoma, head and neck, liver or kidney cancer.

The chain employs TRBV7-9 and TRBJ1-2; D not certain. V was shortened by 8 bases and J by 2 bases, with 15 bases between the two germline ends. Looked up from germline, CDR1 is SEHNR and CDR2 is FQNEAQ (reference sequence). The CDR3 consists of 14 residues. The CDR3 DNA follows: TGTGCCAGCCTCTCTCTTGAGGGAAACTATGGCTACACCTTC. It is translated as CASLSLEGNYGYTF. Supplemented by reference TRBV7-9 and TRBJ1-2, the full variable domain reads DTGVSQNPRHKITKRGQNVTFRCDPISEHNRLYWYRQTLGQGPEFLTYFQNEAQLEKSRLLSDRFSAERPKGSFSTLEIQRTEQGDSAMYLCASLSLEGNYGYTFGSGTRLTVV.

The DNA of the CDR3 is TGTGCCAGCAGCTTAGCGTACAGGGTGGGGGAGACCCAGTACTTC. Protein sequence: CASSLAYRVGETQYF. The rearrangement joins TRBV7-7 to TRBJ2-5, with D tentatively TRBD1 (6 bases). The CDR3 length is 15 residues. The V gene lost 0 bases and the J gene lost 5 bases, with 13 bases spanning the gap. Germline CDR1 and CDR2: SSHAT and FNYEAQ (reference sequence).

V and J are TRBV5-1 and TRBJ1-2; 8 positions agree with TRBD1. Germline V gene sequence: CDR1 SGHRS, CDR2 YFSETQ. J lost 5 bases, V lost 4 bases, and 7 bases had no gene match. There are 14 residues in the CDR3. As DNA, the CDR3 is TGCGCCAGCAGCCCGGGACAGGACCGATATGGCTACACCTTC. This codes for CASSPGQDRYGYTF.

V is TRBV9 and J is TRBJ1-2; D is unclear. Germline V gene lookup returns CDR1 SGDLS and CDR2 YYNGEE. V was clipped by 6 bases and J by 3 bases, with 6 bases between them. The CDR3 covers 11 residues. CDR3: CASTSYYGYTF. The CDR3 DNA follows: TGTGCCAGCACCTCTTACTATGGCTACACCTTC.

This sequence joins TRBV7-3 and TRBJ1-1; 8 bases fit TRBD1. Germline trimming cut 6 bases from V and 1 base from J; bases unmatched to any gene: 4. CDR3 size: 14 residues. Per germline, CDR1 SGHTA and CDR2 FQGTGA. The CDR3 loop is CASRFTGGNTEAFF. CDR3 nucleotide sequence: TGTGCCAGCAGGTTCACAGGGGGGAACACTGAAGCTTTCTTT.

The chain couples TRBV28 to TRBJ1-5; the D is unclear. CDR3 length: 14 amino acids. The V and J ends lost 2 bases and 5 bases respectively, with 10 bases between them. In germline, CDR1 is MDHEN, CDR2 SYDVKM. The DNA for the CDR3 is TGTGCCAGCAGTTTAGACGCTGAGGATCAGCCCCAGCATTTT. Protein sequence: CASSLDAEDQPQHF.

The chain couples TRBV5-1 to TRBJ2-1; unclear D gene. V was pared by 4 bases and J by 4 bases, with 9 bases between. The CDR3 extends over 13 amino acids. Germline CDR1 is SGHRS and CDR2 is YFSETQ. This CDR3 reads CASSPGPYNEQFF. The CDR3 bases are TGCGCCAGCAGCCCTGGACCGTACAATGAGCAGTTCTTC.

This CDR3 is CASSVEGYYNEQFF. DNA for the CDR3: TGTGCCAGCAGCGTAGAGGGGTACTACAATGAGCAGTTCTTC. This chain uses TRBV9 with TRBJ2-1; TRBD1 might be the D (5 bases). Germline V gene lookup returns CDR1 SGDLS and CDR2 YYNGEE. The CDR3 has 14 amino acids. V was pared by 0 bases and J by 3 bases, with 7 bases between.

Details on this clone: Additional DNA sequences in this sample encode the identical CDR3. The chain carries TRBV19 and TRBJ1-1; no firm D call. The CDR3 contains 13 residues. The ends were cut back, 5 bases at V and 2 bases at J, with 9 bases in the middle. Germline CDR1 LNHDA, CDR2 SQIVND (reference sequence). Written as DNA, the CDR3 is TGTGCCAGTAGTTATACGGTTAACACTGAAGCTTTCTTT. Protein product: CASSYTVNTEAFF.

The chain combines TRBV9 with TRBJ2-5; D call uncertain. V was shortened by 3 bases and J by 2 bases, with 14 bases between the two germline ends. There are 15 residues in the CDR3. Germline CDR1 is SGDLS and CDR2 is YYNGEE. The CDR3 sequence: CASSASGLRQETQYF. CDR3 bases: TGTGCCAGCAGCGCCTCCGGGCTCCGACAAGAGACCCAGTACTTC.

This rearrangement joins TRBV9 to TRBJ2-1, with TRBD2 identical over 8 bases. Germline CDR1 reads SGDLS; CDR2 reads YYNGEE. Trimming at V came to 4 bases and at J to 11 bases, leaving 5 bases not matched to a gene. This CDR3 has 12 amino acids. This chain's CDR3 is CASSPLAGKQFF. The CDR3 DNA is TGTGCCAGCAGCCCCTTAGCGGGAAAGCAGTTCTTC.

In its sample, this clone ranks as medium-sized. The chain carries TRBV30 and TRBJ1-1; the D is unclear. CDR3 size: 13 residues. Germline CDR1 is GTSNPN and CDR2 is SVGIG (reference sequence). Trimming cost V 2 bases and J 5 bases, with 12 bases left between them. The CDR3 loop is CAWSFELETEAFF. For the CDR3, the DNA is TGTGCCTGGAGTTTCGAGCTCGAAACTGAAGCTTTCTTT. Full variable domain (rest looked up from reference TRBV30 and TRBJ1-1): SQTIHQWPATLVQPVGSPLSLECTVEGTSNPNLYWYRQAAGRGLQLLFYSVGIGQISSEVPQNLSASRPQDRQFILSSKKLLLSDSGFYLCAWSFELETEAFFGQGTRLTVV.

J is TRBJ2-6 and V is TRBV2; possible D gene TRBD1, 5 bases. V was shortened by 4 bases and J by 2 bases, with 15 bases between the two germline ends. Germline V lookup: CDR1 SNHLY, CDR2 FYNNEI. The CDR3 sequence is 17 residues long. The CDR3 loop reads CASSVGRASPGANVLTF. CDR3 in DNA: TGTGCCAGCAGTGTAGGCAGGGCGAGTCCTGGGGCCAACGTCCTGACTTTC.

This clone has only one observation. The chain is built from TRBV28 and TRBJ1-2; 9 bases align to TRBD1. The trim removed 6 bases at V and 2 bases at J, leaving 7 bases unmatched. CDR1 and CDR2 (germline): MDHEN, SYDVKM. The CDR3 contains 15 residues. CDR3 DNA sequence: TGTGCCAGCAGCCTTGGACAGGGGACGAACTATGGCTACACCTTC. This sequence encodes CASSLGQGTNYGYTF.

The chain has TRBV19 and TRBJ2-1; 10 nucleotides match TRBD2. Germline CDR1 reads LNHDA; CDR2 reads SQIVND (reference sequence). This CDR3 region has 13 residues. Unmatched junction bases numbered 2, after V lost 5 bases and J lost 7 bases. CDR3 protein: CASSVTSGNEQFF. The CDR3 DNA is TGTGCCAGTAGTGTGACTAGCGGGAATGAGCAGTTCTTC. Together with reference TRBV19 and TRBJ2-1, the CDR3 gives the full variable domain: DGGITQSPKYLFRKEGQNVTLSCEQNLNHDAMYWYRQDPGQGLRLIYYSQIVNDFQKGDIAEGYSVSREKKESFPLTVTSAQKNPTAFYLCASSVTSGNEQFFGPGTRLTVL.

J is TRBJ1-2 and V is TRBV6-5; possible D gene TRBD1, 5 bases. CDR3 length: 14 amino acids. The germline gives CDR1 MNHEY, CDR2 SVGAGI. V lost 0 bases and J lost 7, with 12 bases in between. Written as DNA, the CDR3 is TGTGCCAGCAGTTACTCGCAGGGCCGCTCTGGCTACACCTTC. It is translated as CASSYSQGRSGYTF.

This sequence joins TRBV19 and TRBJ1-2, with 9 bases matching TRBD1. The CDR3 has 14 amino acids. The V gene end was trimmed by 5 bases and the J gene end by 4 bases; junction bases not matched to a gene: 5. Germline values: CDR1 LNHDA, CDR2 SQIVND (reference sequence). The CDR3 DNA reads as TGTGCCAGTAGTGTCGGGACAGGGCCCTATGGCTACACCTTC. Encoded protein: CASSVGTGPYGYTF.

V and J are TRBV13 and TRBJ1-1; TRBD1 is a possible D gene (6 bases). Trimming pared 5 bases from V and 6 bases from J, leaving 13 bases between. The germline V gene has CDR1 PRHDT and CDR2 FYEKMQ (reference sequence). CDR3 length: 13 residues. DNA of the CDR3: TGTGCCAGCAGCCAAAGAGGGACACCTGAAGCTTTCTTT. This gives the protein CASSQRGTPEAFF.

This chain uses TRBV2 with TRBJ2-1; the match to TRBD1 covers 12 bases. The V and J ends lost 7 bases and 6 bases, in that order; junction bases with no gene match: 10. The CDR3 is 16 residues long. CDR1 is SNHLY and CDR2 is FYNNEI in the germline V gene. CDR3 coding DNA: TGTGCCAGCACAAAAGGGGGGACAGGGGGCTCCAATGAGCAGTTCTTC. It translates to CASTKGGTGGSNEQFF. The full variable domain, rest sourced from reference TRBV2 and TRBJ2-1, is EPEVTQTPSHQVTQMGQEVILRCVPISNHLYFYWYRQILGQKVEFLVSFYNNEISEKSEIFDDQFSVERPDGSNFTLKIRSTKLEDSAMYFCASTKGGTGGSNEQFFGPGTRLTVL.

This chain connects TRBV28 to TRBJ1-4; no definite D call. Germline assignment: CDR1 MDHEN and CDR2 SYDVKM. This CDR3 region has 13 residues. V was trimmed by 3 bases and J by 4 bases, leaving 6 bases between them. The CDR3 DNA reads TGTGCCAGCAGTTTTCGCCTTAATGAAAAACTGTTTTTT. Translation: CASSFRLNEKLFF.